This entry lists 20 T cell receptor beta chains sequenced from one sample in a study of Graves' ophthalmopathy and Graves' hyperthyroidism. Using RNA transcripts, the TCR beta CDR3 regions were amplified. HTBI-primed RT-PCR formed the first round, and a multiplex PCR formed the second. TCRdb re-called the multiplex PCR reads through MiXCR, storing one row per CDR3 protein. The sample holds roughly 400,000 distinct CDR3 sequences, about a sixth seen once. The source material was peripheral blood. The receptors were sampled from an adult woman with stable Graves' hyperthyroidism.

Points on this clonotype: This sequence may be a read error, since a much larger clone differs from it by one base. This chain connects TRBV20-1 to TRBJ2-7, with D perhaps matching TRBD2 (5 bases). Germline CDR1 reads DFQATT; CDR2 reads SNEGSKA (reference sequence). Trimming took 3 bases from V and 1 from J, leaving 7 bases between them. CDR3 length equals 12 residues. In DNA, the CDR3 is TGCAGTGCTAGGAGCGGTTCCTACGAGCAGTACTTC. Translation gives CSARSGSYEQYF.

The chain recombines TRBV6-1 with TRBJ2-5, with 8 nucleotides matching TRBD1. J lost 4 bases, V lost 5 bases, and 3 bases had no gene match. The CDR3 is made up of 13 amino acids. Germline V gene lookup returns CDR1 MNHNS and CDR2 SASEGT. DNA for the CDR3: TGTGCCAGCAGTACCACAGGGGGAGAGACCCAGTACTTC. Amino acids: CASSTTGGETQYF.

This clonotype showed up many times. The chain is built from TRBV11-2 and TRBJ2-7; D ambiguous. Trimming removed 0 bases at V and 0 bases at J, with 9 bases between. CDR1 is SGHAT and CDR2 is FQNNGV in the germline V gene. The CDR3 is 15 residues long. DNA of the CDR3: TGTGCCAGCAGCTTAGATCCCCAGAGCTCCTACGAGCAGTACTTC. Encoded protein: CASSLDPQSSYEQYF.

This clonotype occurred many times. This rearrangement joins TRBV6-2 or TRBV6-3 to TRBJ2-7, with 7 bases fitting TRBD1. The CDR3 loop spans 16 amino acids. Per germline, CDR1 MNHEY and CDR2 SVGEGT. Trimming at V came to 2 bases and at J to 0 bases, leaving 7 bases not matched to a gene. CDR3 DNA sequence: TGTGCCAGCAGTTACCGAGACAGGGTCGGCTCCTACGAGCAGTACTTC. Its translation is CASSYRDRVGSYEQYF.

The V call is TRBV11-2, the J call TRBJ1-1; unclear D gene. Germline V gene lookup returns CDR1 SGHAT and CDR2 FQNNGV. The CDR3 runs to 13 residues. V was shortened by 1 base and J by 3 bases, with 6 bases between the two germline ends. The CDR3 DNA sequence: TGTGCCAGCAGCTTAGTTAGGTACACTGAAGCTTTCTTT. This sequence encodes CASSLVRYTEAFF. The complete variable domain, with remaining parts taken from reference TRBV11-2 and TRBJ1-1, reads EAGVAQSPRYKIIEKRQSVAFWCNPISGHATLYWYQQILGQGPKLLIQFQNNGVVDDSQLPKDRFSAERLKGVDSTLKIQPAKLEDSAVYLCASSLVRYTEAFFGQGTRLTVV.

The DNA for the CDR3 is TGTGCCAGCAGTCGCAGACGGACTGAAGCTTTCTTT. This encodes CASSRRRTEAFF. V is TRBV28 and J is TRBJ1-1; D is unresolved. The CDR3 has 12 residues. V was trimmed by 5 bases and J by 5 bases, leaving 9 bases between them. CDR1 is MDHEN and CDR2 is SYDVKM in the germline V gene. Complete variable domain (other parts from reference TRBV28 and TRBJ1-1): DVKVTQSSRYLVKRTGEKVFLECVQDMDHENMFWYRQDPGLGLRLIYFSYDVKMKEKGDIPEGYSVSREKKERFSLILESASTNQTSMYLCASSRRRTEAFFGQGTRLTVV.

This clonotype was detected only a few times. Relative to the germline gene, one junction end is altered; a read error may explain this. The chain has TRBV7-2 and TRBJ2-4, with 7 bases lining up with TRBD1. CDR1 and CDR2 from the germline V gene are SGHTA and FQGNSA. CDR3 length equals 12 residues. This CDR3 reads CASSNRGNIKYF. For the CDR3, the DNA is TGTGCCAGCAGCAACAGGGGAAACATTAAGTACTTC.

Details on this clonotype: Possible read error: a much larger clone is one base away. The J gene is TRBJ2-7, the V gene TRBV7-9; D is unclear. The CDR3 length is 13 residues. Trimming cost V 4 bases and J 0 bases, with 7 bases left between them. From germline, CDR1 is SEHNR and CDR2 FQNEAQ (reference sequence). The CDR3 DNA is TGTGCCAGCAGCTCACATATCTCCTACGAGCAGTACTTC. Amino acids: CASSSHISYEQYF.

This clonotype was seen at least ten times. The V call is TRBV27, the J call TRBJ1-2, with D possibly matching TRBD1 (6 bases). V was shortened by 4 bases and J by 0 bases, with 12 bases between the two germline ends. Per germline, CDR1 MNHEY and CDR2 SMNVEV (reference sequence). This CDR3 has 15 amino acids. CDR3 loop: CASSYQGHSNYGYTF. The CDR3 DNA reads as TGTGCCAGCAGTTACCAGGGACACTCTAACTATGGCTACACCTTC.

Many counts were recorded for this clonotype. This chain connects TRBV11-3 to TRBJ2-7; D gene unclear. V dropped 0 bases and J dropped 7 bases, with 10 bases sitting between them. CDR1 is SGHNT, CDR2 YENEEA, per germline. This CDR3 is built from 13 residues. CDR3 DNA: TGTGCCAGCAGCTTAGATCCGCGGTGGGAGCAGTACTTC. It yields the protein CASSLDPRWEQYF.

The V gene is TRBV6-1, the J gene TRBJ1-5; 8 bases agree with TRBD1. The length of the CDR3 is 14 residues. CDR1 is MNHNS, CDR2 SASEGT, per germline. J was trimmed by 7 bases and V by 5 bases; bases with no gene match: 7. The CDR3 is CASSPQGAGQPQHF. Written as DNA, the CDR3 is TGTGCCAGCAGTCCCCAGGGGGCAGGGCAGCCCCAGCATTTT.

This clonotype was counted a few times. This chain links TRBV6-1 with TRBJ1-2, with 7 bases lining up with TRBD1. CDR1 and CDR2 from the germline V gene are MNHNS and SASEGT. J lost 3 bases, V lost 5 bases, and 9 bases had no gene match. CDR3 length equals 15 residues. CDR3 coding DNA: TGTGCCAGCAGTCCCCTTCTAACAGGGGACTATGGCTACACCTTC. This sequence encodes CASSPLLTGDYGYTF.

As regards this clonotype: This could be a read error, since a much larger clone is one nucleotide away. Here the CDR3 omits its conserved ending phenylalanine or tryptophan, so a read error is the likely source. The gene calls are TRBV29-1 and TRBJ1-2; D remains unclear. CDR1 is SQVTM and CDR2 is ANQGSEA in the germline V gene. Trimming took off 5 bases at V and 5 bases at J, with 27 bases between the two ends. The CDR3 spans 17 residues. This chain's CDR3 is CSVSSDNNGLSAYGYTV. CDR3 DNA: TGCAGCGTTTCATCCGATAACAACGGGCTTAGCGCTTATGGCTACACCGTC.

This clonotype was observed many times. This chain uses TRBV5-1 with TRBJ1-3; D unresolved. Trimming took off 0 bases at V and 0 bases at J, with 7 bases between the two ends. There are 15 residues in the CDR3. CDR1 SGHRS and CDR2 YFSETQ come from the germline V gene. The CDR3 DNA reads TGCGCCAGCAGCTTGGCCGGGGACTCTGGAAACACCATATATTTT. Translation: CASSLAGDSGNTIYF.

The rearrangement links TRBV7-2 to TRBJ2-5; D not resolved. Trimming left V 1 base short and J 4 bases short, with 4 bases between. Germline CDR1 SGHTA, CDR2 FQGNSA. CDR3 length: 12 residues. The CDR3, as DNA: TGTGCCAGCAGCTTAGTGTCAGAGACCCAGTACTTC. Translation gives CASSLVSETQYF.

This clonotype was detected ten times or more. The rearrangement links TRBV27 to TRBJ2-6, with 14 bases that match TRBD2. CDR3 length: 19 residues. In germline, CDR1 is MNHEY, CDR2 SMNVEV (reference sequence). Trimming cost V 4 bases and J 1 base; bases outside gene matches: 6. The CDR3 coding sequence is TGTGCCAGCAGTTCGGGACTAGCGGGAGATTCGTCTGGGGCCAACGTCCTGACTTTC. As protein: CASSSGLAGDSSGANVLTF.

Of note for this clonotype: This may arise from a read error, as a much more abundant clone is one base away. The chain has TRBV20-1 and TRBJ1-2, with D perhaps matching TRBD1 (5 bases). The CDR3 has 17 amino acids. The V end lost 5 bases, the J end lost 5 bases, and 27 bases lay between the germline ends. Germline lookup yields CDR1 DFQATT and CDR2 SNEGSKA (reference sequence). CDR3 sequence (DNA): TGCAGTGCTGGAGTCTCGACTGAGATAAGGTCAGGGTATGGCTACACCTTC. Its translation: CSAGVSTEIRSGYGYTF.

This clonotype was observed at least ten times. V is TRBV28 and J is TRBJ2-5; perhaps TRBD2 as D (5 bases). The V and J ends lost 8 bases and 4 bases respectively, with 17 bases between them. The CDR3 contains 14 residues. Germline CDR1 reads MDHEN; CDR2 reads SYDVKM. The DNA for the CDR3 is TGTGCCAGCGGGAACGGAGGTGGTCCAGAGACCCAGTACTTC. Encoded protein: CASGNGGGPETQYF.

This clonotype showed up just once. A clone one base away is much larger, so this may be a read error. The chain joins TRBV4-1 to TRBJ1-1; TRBD1 is a possible D gene (5 bases). V dropped 2 bases and J dropped 4 bases, with 11 bases sitting between them. There are 14 residues in the CDR3. Germline CDR1 and CDR2: MGHRA and YSYEKL. The DNA of the CDR3 is TGCGCCAGCAGCCAACTGGGGACTGTCACTGAAGCTTTCTTT. Translation gives CASSQLGTVTEAFF.

This clonotype was detected many times. Mismatch with germline at one junction end may stem from a read error. The chain carries TRBV5-1 and TRBJ2-4; the match to TRBD1 covers 8 bases. Per the germline V gene, CDR1 is SGHRS and CDR2 is YFSETQ. This CDR3 has 16 amino acids. Written as DNA, the CDR3 is TGCGCCAGCAGCTTGGCCAGGGGGCCGGGTGAAAACATTAAGTACTTC. Protein product: CASSLARGPGENIKYF.